Below are 22 T cell receptor beta chains sequenced from a single sample in a study of T cell clonality in common variable immunodeficiency. Study-wide points: Reportedly, TCR beta sequences from common variable immunodeficiency showed fewer deletions and N-nucleotide insertions.

For these receptors, no antigen is known. Some clones are missing from TCRdb's copy, which holds only in-frame ones; the method was immunoSEQ multiplex PCR. Singletons are absent from the sample, which has 25,000 or so clones. Material for sequencing was peripheral blood mononuclear cells. Receptor source: a human donor with common variable immunodeficiency.

Worth noting for this clone: The DNA ends 3 residues before the CDR3 does, and the rest of the CDR3 is filled in from the germline J gene. The chain couples TRBV2 to TRBJ1-6, with a tentative D call TRBD1 (5 bases). Germline assignment: CDR1 SNHLY and CDR2 FYNNEI. This CDR3 is 14 amino acids long. V gave up 8 bases and J gave up 3 bases, with 11 bases separating them. The CDR3 here is CASLRGLYNSPLHF. Partial CDR3 DNA: TGTGCCAGCCTAAGGGGACTCTATAATTCACCC.

This clone occurred a few times. Sequencing ends 3 residues short of the CDR3 end; the germline J gene provides the rest. This rearrangement joins TRBV2 to TRBJ2-7; TRBD2 agrees at 7 bases. After removal of 3 bases from V and 6 bases from J, the junction contained 14 bases not matched to a gene. Germline lookup yields CDR1 SNHLY and CDR2 FYNNEI. The CDR3 is 16 amino acids. CDR3 DNA, as far as it was read: TGTGCCAGCAGTGAGTATATCAGCGGGGTGGCCAGCGAG. This sequence encodes CASSEYISGVASE. The whole CDR3 sequence is CASSEYISGVASEQYF.

This clone has only a few counts. The read finishes 3 residues shy of the CDR3 end, and the germline J gene is used to complete it. V and J are TRBV30 and TRBJ1-5; 8 nucleotides agree with TRBD1. V lost 3 bases, J lost 0 bases, and 4 bases stayed unmatched. Germline CDR1 is GTSNPN and CDR2 is SVGIG (reference sequence). This CDR3 comprises 15 residues. The CDR3 is CAWSDRGGSNQPQHF. Partial CDR3 DNA: TGTGCCTGGAGCGACAGGGGAGGTAGCAATCAGCCC.

This clone was seen a few times. The read terminates 3 residues ahead of where the CDR3 ends, so the germline J gene completes it. J is TRBJ1-3 and V is TRBV10-2; D gene uncertain. CDR3 length: 14 amino acids. Germline CDR1 WSHSY, CDR2 SAAADI. Trimming removed 3 bases from V and 0 bases from J, with 6 bases in between. The CDR3 DNA, read in part, is TGCGCCAGCAGTGACCCGTACTCTGGAAACACC. Translated: CASSDPYSGNT. The full-length CDR3 reads as CASSDPYSGNTIYF.

This clone was seen at least ten times. The sequence runs out 3 residues before the end of the CDR3; the remainder is reconstructed from the germline J gene. This chain connects TRBV29-1 to TRBJ2-3; TRBD1 is a possible D gene (6 bases). Germline CDR1 SQVTM, CDR2 ANQGSEA. V lost 6 bases, J lost 4 bases, and 11 bases lay in between. The CDR3 spans 12 residues. The CDR3 sequence: CSVTGFADTQYF. Incomplete CDR3 DNA: TGCAGCGTCACAGGGTTTGCAGATACG.

Comment on this clone: Sequencing ends 3 residues short of the CDR3 end; the germline J gene provides the rest. This rearrangement joins TRBV5-1 to TRBJ2-1, with 9 bases fitting TRBD1. This CDR3 has 15 residues. Germline values: CDR1 SGHRS, CDR2 YFSETQ. Trimming took 0 bases from V and 8 from J; bases not matched to a gene: 6. The CDR3 bases that were read are TGCGCCAGCAGCTTGGGGGACAGGGACTTGGATGAG. Translated: CASSLGDRDLDE. The full CDR3 reads CASSLGDRDLDEQFF.

This clone was seen a few times. The read halts 3 residues ahead of the CDR3 end, with the missing end drawn from the germline J gene. The chain has TRBV19 and TRBJ1-1; D unclear. Looked up from germline, CDR1 is LNHDA and CDR2 is SQIVND (reference sequence). The CDR3 totals 13 residues. V lost 3 bases and J 5 bases, leaving 10 bases between the germline ends. The CDR3 protein is CASSIGRETEAFF. The CDR3 DNA, read in part, is TGTGCCAGTAGTATTGGGCGGGAGACTGAA.

In its sample, this clone is medium-sized. The missing CDR3 end, 3 residues past where the read stops, is filled in from the germline J gene. The J gene is TRBJ1-4, the V gene TRBV5-6, with D perhaps TRBD1 (5 bases). The ends were cut back, 0 bases at V and 8 bases at J, with 14 bases in the middle. The CDR3 totals 15 residues. Germline V gene data show CDR1 as SGHDT and CDR2 as YYEEEE. Partial CDR3 DNA: TGTGCCAGCAGCTTGGTTCAGGGTGACACCGAAAAA. As protein: CASSLVQGDTEK. The CDR3 in its entirety is CASSLVQGDTEKLFF.

This clone was seen many times. The observed sequence ends 3 residues before the CDR3 terminus, with the missing tail filled in from the germline J gene. The chain is built from TRBV2 and TRBJ2-3; 7 bases fit TRBD1. Germline CDR1 SNHLY, CDR2 FYNNEI. V lost 10 bases and J lost 2; bases outside the gene matches: 6. The CDR3 contains 13 residues. Incomplete CDR3 DNA: TGTGCCACACGACAGGGAGTCACAGATACG. Encoded protein: CATRQGVTDT. The CDR3 reads in full as CATRQGVTDTQYF.

This clone has only a few counts. The read stops 3 residues short of the end of the CDR3; the missing end is completed from the germline J gene. This chain connects TRBV2 to TRBJ2-7, with 10 positions matching TRBD1. Unmatched junction bases numbered 16, after V lost 6 bases and J lost 2 bases. This CDR3 is 18 amino acids long. Germline V lookup: CDR1 SNHLY, CDR2 FYNNEI. The CDR3 bases that were read are TGTGCCAGCAGGGGCCCAGACCTACGGGACAGGGGCCCCTACGAG. It yields the protein CASRGPDLRDRGPYE. Given in full, the CDR3 is CASRGPDLRDRGPYEQYF.

Note on this clone: From the germline J gene comes the end of the CDR3, since the read stops 3 residues before it. The V call is TRBV7-8, the J call TRBJ2-2, with 9 positions matching TRBD1. The CDR3 contains 16 residues. Germline V gene data show CDR1 as SGHVS and CDR2 as FQNEAQ. Unmatched junction bases numbered 3, after V lost 4 bases and J lost 0 bases. The sequenced CDR3 bases are TGTGCCAGCAGCTCTCGACAGGGGGCGAACACCGGGGAG. It encodes CASSSRQGANTGE. The full-length CDR3 reads as CASSSRQGANTGELFF.

This clone was counted between two and nine times. The read ends 3 residues shy of where the CDR3 ends; the end is completed using the germline J gene. This chain joins TRBV7-2 and TRBJ1-1, with D possibly matching TRBD1 (5 bases). V was clipped by 3 bases and J by 1 base, with 9 bases between them. There are 14 residues in the CDR3. CDR1 and CDR2 (germline): SGHTA, FQGNSA. The CDR3 DNA, read in part, is TGTGCCAGCAGCTTTGGGGCCACGAACACTGAA. This codes for CASSFGATNTE. The full CDR3 protein reads CASSFGATNTEAFF.

This clone was detected only a few times. The read stops 3 residues short of the end of the CDR3; the missing end is completed from the germline J gene. V gene TRBV6-1 combines with J gene TRBJ2-1; 10 positions agree with TRBD2. This CDR3 has 14 amino acids. CDR1 and CDR2 (germline): MNHNS, SASEGT. The J segment lost 9 bases and the V segment lost 2 bases, leaving 4 bases of the junction unmatched. The CDR3 DNA, read in part, is TGTGCCAGCAGTGAACTAGCGGGAGAAGGTGAG. Protein sequence: CASSELAGEGE. The full CDR3 is CASSELAGEGEQFF.

This clone was observed at least ten times. The observed sequence ends 3 residues before the CDR3 terminus, with the missing tail filled in from the germline J gene. The rearrangement uses TRBV30 and TRBJ2-7; TRBD1 is a possible D gene (6 bases). This CDR3 is built from 13 residues. Germline CDR1 and CDR2: GTSNPN and SVGIG (reference sequence). V lost 2 bases to trimming and J lost 5 bases, with 13 bases between them. CDR3 DNA, as far as it was read: TGTGCCTGGAGTCGGGGCAGGGGAAACGAG. This sequence encodes CAWSRGRGNE. The whole CDR3 sequence is CAWSRGRGNEQYF.

This clone was observed many times. The read terminates 3 residues ahead of where the CDR3 ends, so the germline J gene completes it. The gene calls are TRBV6-2 or TRBV6-3 and TRBJ2-5; no clear D. The CDR3 contains 15 residues. Trimming cost V 7 bases and J 0 bases, with 15 bases left between them. Germline V gene lookup returns CDR1 MNHEY and CDR2 SVGEGT. The CDR3 protein is CASTVDPRDQETQYF. The sequenced CDR3 bases are TGTGCCAGCACCGTTGACCCTCGGGACCAAGAGACC.

Notes on this clone: The read stops 3 residues short of the end of the CDR3; the missing end is completed from the germline J gene. This sequence joins TRBV19 and TRBJ2-3, with 9 bases lining up with TRBD2. The CDR3 extends over 19 amino acids. The germline gives CDR1 LNHDA, CDR2 SQIVND (reference sequence). Germline trimming cut 3 bases from V and 4 bases from J; bases unmatched to any gene: 17. This CDR3 reads CASSILGAGGSSSADTQYF. The CDR3 DNA, read in part, is TGTGCCAGTAGTATTTTAGGAGCGGGGGGTTCCAGTTCGGCAGATACG.

This clone has more than one count but fewer than ten. Read coverage stops 3 residues before the CDR3 terminus; the germline J gene supplies the remainder. The gene calls are TRBV11-2 and TRBJ1-1, with TRBD1 as a possible D gene (6 bases). Germline V CDR1 and CDR2: SGHAT, FQNNGV. CDR3 length: 12 residues. CDR3: CASSFRGIGAFF. Partial CDR3 DNA: TGTGCCAGCAGCTTCAGGGGTATAGGA.

About this clone itself: The read terminates 3 residues before the CDR3 end, so the remaining end is supplied by the germline J gene. This sequence joins TRBV7-9 and TRBJ1-2, with 8 bases that match TRBD1. The V gene's germline CDR1 is SEHNR and CDR2 FQNEAQ (reference sequence). CDR3 size: 14 residues. CDR3 DNA, as far as it was read: TGTGCCAGCACCGCAGGGGGCGCAGAATCCGGC. Translated: CASTAGGAESG. In full, the CDR3 reads CASTAGGAESGYTF.

This clone was picked up a small number of times. The read terminates 3 residues before the CDR3 end, so the remaining end is supplied by the germline J gene. This rearrangement joins TRBV11-2 to TRBJ1-4; D remains unclear. Trimming removed 0 bases from V and 7 bases from J, with 3 bases in between. The CDR3 contains 12 residues. Germline assignment: CDR1 SGHAT and CDR2 FQNNGV. CDR3 DNA, as far as it was read: TGTGCCAGCAGCTTAGATAGTGAAAAA. This gives the protein CASSLDSEK. The whole CDR3 is CASSLDSEKLFF.

This clone occurred many times. The DNA ends 3 residues before the CDR3 does, and the rest of the CDR3 is filled in from the germline J gene. The chain is built from TRBV14 and TRBJ2-2; D gene ambiguous. Trimming removed 4 bases from V and 1 base from J, with 13 bases in between. CDR1 and CDR2 (germline): SGHDN, FVKESK. This CDR3 is built from 16 residues. CDR3 residues: CASSPGWALNTGELFF. The CDR3 DNA, read in part, is TGTGCCAGCAGCCCAGGATGGGCATTGAACACCGGGGAG.

This clone turned up a few times. Coverage ceases 3 residues before the CDR3 finishes, and the germline J gene fills in the end. This chain links TRBV7-6 with TRBJ1-1; 9 bases are shared with TRBD1. The CDR3 consists of 14 residues. J gave up 5 bases and V 6 bases, and 7 bases lay outside the gene matches. Germline CDR1 is SGHVS and CDR2 is FNYEAQ. The sequenced CDR3 bases are TGTGCCAGCAGTCGGACAGGGGCGCAGACTGAA. Translation gives CASSRTGAQTE. The CDR3, in full, reads CASSRTGAQTEAFF.

This clone was found a few times. The DNA ends 3 residues before the CDR3 does, and the rest of the CDR3 is filled in from the germline J gene. This chain uses TRBV19 with TRBJ1-3; possible D gene TRBD1, 6 bases. V lost 5 bases to trimming and J lost 3 bases, with 11 bases between them. This CDR3 contains 14 residues. Per the germline V gene, CDR1 is LNHDA and CDR2 is SQIVND (reference sequence). The DNA read from the CDR3 is TGTGCCAGTAGTGGCGGGACACGTGGAAACACC. It codes for CASSGGTRGNT. The CDR3 reads in full as CASSGGTRGNTIYF. The full variable domain, completed using reference TRBV19 and TRBJ1-3, is DGGITQSPKYLFRKEGQNVTLSCEQNLNHDAMYWYRQDPGQGLRLIYYSQIVNDFQKGDIAEGYSVSREKKESFPLTVTSAQKNPTAFYLCASSGGTRGNTIYFGEGSWLTVV.